This T cell receptor (beta chain) comes out of a study of beta chain features in type 1 diabetes. Regarding the study as a whole: When Type 1 diabetes patients were examined, their TCRB CDR3s proved moderately but significantly shorter in all four CD4+ subsets.

Germline V gene sequence: CDR1 MDHEN, CDR2 SYDVKM. The CDR3 consists of 14 residues. J was trimmed by 3 bases and V by 6 bases; bases with no gene match: 4. Details on this clone: Antigen unknown.

TCRB transcripts that were expressed got sequenced, as all of the isolated RNA had been reverse transcribed. Profiling relied on immunoSEQ multiplex PCR, and the TCRdb table lists in-frame clones only, not all of them. Here the sample spans roughly 220,000 clones, under 20% being singletons. The sequence was obtained from a young man with type 1 diabetes. The chain combines TRBV28 with TRBJ2-4; TRBD1 matches at 8 bases. Sequenced material: naive CD4+ T cells from blood. The CDR3: CASRQGAVKNIQYF. The CDR3 bases are TGTGCCAGCAGGCAGGGGGCAGTCAAAAACATTCAGTACTTC.